The 5 T cell receptor beta chains presented below share a single source sample, sequenced in a study of T cells in Graves' hyperthyroidism and ophthalmopathy. Amplified regions were TCR beta CDR3 sequences from RNA transcripts. In the first-round RT-PCR of the TCR CDR3, the HTBI primer set was used. Using its own MiXCR run on the multiplex PCR reads, TCRdb lists one record per CDR3 protein. Here the sample spans 350,000 to 400,000 distinct CDR3 sequences, roughly 18% being singletons. The sequenced material came from blood. These receptors originate from a man younger than 30 with Graves' ophthalmopathy.

The chain carries TRBV4-1 and TRBJ2-7; 7 bases are shared with TRBD2. V was clipped by 3 bases and J by 5 bases; unmatched bases: 7. Per germline, CDR1 MGHRA and CDR2 YSYEKL. This CDR3 region has 14 residues. The CDR3 here is CASSQETSRNEQYF. The CDR3 nucleotides read TGCGCCAGCAGCCAGGAGACTAGCAGGAACGAGCAGTACTTC.

Turning to this clonotype: A read error is possible here, since a much larger clone lies one base away. V is TRBV9 and J is TRBJ1-5; D may be TRBD1 (5 bases). CDR3 size: 16 residues. V lost 3 bases and J lost 0, with 13 bases in between. The germline gives CDR1 SGDLS, CDR2 YYNGEE. CDR3 sequence (DNA): TGTGCCAGCAGCGCTGGGGCAGCAGATAGCAATCAGCCCCAGCATTTT. Protein product: CASSAGAADSNQPQHF.

The table lists this clonotype with many counts. The chain uses TRBV19 and TRBJ1-1; 7 bases are a match to TRBD1. The CDR3 totals 17 residues. Germline V gene lookup returns CDR1 LNHDA and CDR2 SQIVND (reference sequence). Trimming took 5 bases from V and 0 from J; bases not matched to a gene: 12. The CDR3 loop is CASSSDRAALLNTEAFF. The CDR3, as DNA: TGTGCCAGTAGTTCCGACAGGGCAGCCCTGTTGAACACTGAAGCTTTCTTT.

Many counts were recorded for this clonotype. This chain connects TRBV5-6 to TRBJ2-2, with D perhaps TRBD2 (6 bases). The ends were cut back, 6 bases at V and 5 bases at J, with 14 bases in the middle. Germline-derived CDR1 and CDR2 are SGHDT and YYEEEE. The CDR3 contains 14 residues. The CDR3: CASIIFGRTGELFF. The CDR3 bases are TGTGCCAGCATCATATTCGGGAGAACCGGGGAGCTGTTTTTT.

The V and J genes are TRBV18 and TRBJ2-1; no definite D call. CDR3 size: 14 residues. Germline CDR1 is KGHSH and CDR2 is LQKENI. V was shortened by 2 bases and J by 8 bases, with 13 bases between the two germline ends. The CDR3, as DNA: TGTGCCAGCTCACCAGCTAACGGTAGGGATGAGCAGTTCTTC. Protein product: CASSPANGRDEQFF.